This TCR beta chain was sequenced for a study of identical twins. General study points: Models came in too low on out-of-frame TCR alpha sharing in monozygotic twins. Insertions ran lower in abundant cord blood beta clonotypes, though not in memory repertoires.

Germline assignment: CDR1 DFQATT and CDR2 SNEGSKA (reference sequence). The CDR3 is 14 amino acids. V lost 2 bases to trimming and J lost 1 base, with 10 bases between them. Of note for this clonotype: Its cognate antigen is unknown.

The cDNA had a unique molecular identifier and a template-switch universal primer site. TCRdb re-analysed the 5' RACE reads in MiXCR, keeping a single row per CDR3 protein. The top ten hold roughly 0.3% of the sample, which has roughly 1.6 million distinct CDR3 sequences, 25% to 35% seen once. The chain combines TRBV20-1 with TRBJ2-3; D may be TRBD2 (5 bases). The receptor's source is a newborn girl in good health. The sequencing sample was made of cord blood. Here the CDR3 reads CSARSYGGTDTQYF. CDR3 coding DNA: TGCAGTGCTAGATCGTACGGGGGCACAGATACGCAGTATTTT.